This is a list of T cell receptor beta chains from one sample in a study of OX40 agonist ivuxolimab in advanced cancers. The protocol was immunoSEQ multiplex PCR, while the TCRdb copy is restricted to in-frame clones and leaves out a portion. Of roughly 20,000 clones in the sample, less than 80% are singletons; the top ten hold around 28%. Specimen: CD4+ or CD8+ T cells sorted from blood, collected in a trial of the OX40 agonist ivuxolimab. Receptors were obtained from an adult with an advanced solid tumor such as melanoma, head and neck, liver or kidney cancer. The CDR3 runs from the conserved cysteine through the conserved F or W. Fields, in order: clone size, V gene, D gene, J gene, CDR3 DNA, CDR3 protein. A D gene is named only where the DNA matches it firmly. Not all rows give a size; the values are once, few, many and, for expanded clones, a class.

>.|TRBV7-9|.|TRBJ2-7
TGTGCCAGCAGCTCCGAGACAGAGGTCGAGCAGTACTTC
CASSSETEVEQYF
>few|TRBV28|.|TRBJ2-2
TGTGCCAGCTTGAGTTCAGGGAGTCTGACCGGGGAGCTGTTTTTT
CASLSSGSLTGELFF
>.|TRBV15|.|TRBJ1-5
TGTGCCACCAGCAGAGGGCAGCCGAATCAGCCCCAGCATTTT
CATSRGQPNQPQHF
>.|TRBV5-5|TRBD1|TRBJ2-3
TGTGCCAGCAGCTTGGAGTGGACAGGGGGTGGAGATACGCAGTATTTT
CASSLEWTGGGDTQYF
>.|TRBV4-2|TRBD2|TRBJ2-7
TGTGCCAGCAGCCAAAGCGGGGGATCCTACGAGCAGTACTTC
CASSQSGGSYEQYF
>.|TRBV2|TRBD2|TRBJ2-5
TGTGCCAGCAGTGACCCGAGGACTAGCAGGGAGACCCAGTACTTC
CASSDPRTSRETQYF
>once|TRBV10-3|.|TRBJ2-7
TGTGCCATCAGTGAGTCAGGGGCCCCCTACGAGCAGTACTTC
CAISESGAPYEQYF
>once|TRBV2|.|TRBJ2-7
TGTGCCAGCAGTGAAGGGCACCTCAGGGGCTACGAGCAGTACTTC
CASSEGHLRGYEQYF
>.|TRBV11-1|.|TRBJ2-2
TGTGCCAGCAGCTTACGAGGTTCAGGGAGCACCGGGGAGCTGTTTTTT
CASSLRGSGSTGELFF
>.|TRBV4-3|.|TRBJ2-1
TGCGCCAGCAGCCAATCAAAAGGGGGGTTATACAATGAGCAGTTCTTC
CASSQSKGGLYNEQFF
>once|TRBV21-1|.|TRBJ2-3
TGTGCCAGCAGCGCGGCTGGGGGCGCCGGGGGGGGCAGCACAGATACGCAGTATTTT
CASSAAGGAGGGSTDTQYF
>.|TRBV7-8|TRBD2|TRBJ2-3
TGTGCCAGCAGCTTCTCCCCTAGCGGGAGAACAGATACGCAGTATTTT
CASSFSPSGRTDTQYF
>.|TRBV4-3|.|TRBJ1-2
TGCGCCAGCAGCCAAGATGAAACAGGGAACTATGGCTACACCTTC
CASSQDETGNYGYTF
>.|TRBV6-5|TRBD2|TRBJ2-1
TGTGCCAGCAGTCTAGCGGGAAACTCCTACAATGAGCAGTTCTTC
CASSLAGNSYNEQFF
>.|TRBV4-1|.|TRBJ2-1
TGCGCCAGCAGCCACGACCTTGACTCCTACAATGAGCAGTTCTTC
CASSHDLDSYNEQFF
>.|TRBV13|.|TRBJ1-5
TGTGCCAGCAGTTTTGGAGGGGCTCAGCCCCAGCATTTT
CASSFGGAQPQHF
>.|TRBV2|TRBD1|TRBJ1-5
TGTGCCAGCAGGGCCACAGGGGGCGGGAATCAGCCCCAGCATTTT
CASRATGGGNQPQHF
>few|TRBV6-6|.|TRBJ2-1
TGTGCCAGCAGTTACACCGGAGAGGCAAACAATGAGCAGTTCTTC
CASSYTGEANNEQFF
>medium-sized|TRBV2|TRBD2|TRBJ2-7
TGTGCCAGCCTGGGACTAGCGGGAGGCTACGAGCAGTACTTC
CASLGLAGGYEQYF
>.|TRBV7-9|.|TRBJ2-7
TGTGCCAGCAGCCATAGAGGGTCGGAGGGCCACGAGCAGTACTTC
CASSHRGSEGHEQYF
>once|TRBV13|TRBD2|TRBJ2-3
TGTGCCAGCAGCTTAGCGGCGGGAGGGTCAGATACGCAGTATTTT
CASSLAAGGSDTQYF
>.|TRBV4-3|.|TRBJ1-5
TGCGCCAGCAGCCAAGACCCTAACCCGGGAGGCTGGGGCAATCAGCCCCAGCATTTT
CASSQDPNPGGWGNQPQHF
>.|TRBV7-2|TRBD1|TRBJ2-7
TGTGCCAGCAGCACCTCCGGGACAGGGCTCTCCTACGAGCAGTACTTC
CASSTSGTGLSYEQYF
>.|TRBV9|.|TRBJ1-2
TGTGCCAGCAGCGTAGCTTTGCACTATGGCTACACCTTC
CASSVALHYGYTF
>.|TRBV10-3|.|TRBJ2-1
TGTGCCATCAGTGAGACGGGGCAGGAGCAGTTCTTC
CAISETGQEQFF
>.|TRBV7-3|TRBD2|TRBJ2-1
TGTGCCAGCAGCCCCCGGGGGGGAGGCAATGAGCAGTTCTTC
CASSPRGGGNEQFF
>.|TRBV5-1|.|TRBJ2-3
TGCGCCAGCAGCGCATTTGACGCCACAGATACGCAGTATTTT
CASSAFDATDTQYF
>.|TRBV29-1|TRBD1|TRBJ1-1
TGCAGCGTTGAAGATCTATCGGACAGGGGGCAGTTTGAAGCTTTCTTT
CSVEDLSDRGQFEAFF
>.|TRBV27|.|TRBJ2-7
TGTGCCAGCAGTTTATTTGAGTCCCCTAACTACGAGCAGTACTTC
CASSLFESPNYEQYF
>.|TRBV10-3|.|TRBJ2-4
TGTGCCATCTCTCCGACGGGGGCACGGGGTCAGCTAGCCAAAAACATTCAGTACTTC
CAISPTGARGQLAKNIQYF
>.|TRBV28|.|TRBJ2-7
TGTGCCAGCGCCCCTTTGTCGGGAGATGGTGAGCAGTACTTC
CASAPLSGDGEQYF
>.|TRBV28|TRBD1|TRBJ2-1
TGTGCCAGCAGTTTACGAGGGGGCGAGTCCTACAATGAGCAGTTCTTC
CASSLRGGESYNEQFF
>.|TRBV7-6|TRBD2|TRBJ2-5
TGTGCCAGCAGCTTGGTGAGCGGGGGACTCCAAGAGACCCAGTACTTC
CASSLVSGGLQETQYF
>.|TRBV11-2|TRBD2|TRBJ2-1
TGTGCCAGCAGCTTAGATTGGGGACTAGCGGGGGGGAGCTCCTACAATGAGCAGTTCTTC
CASSLDWGLAGGSSYNEQFF
>.|TRBV7-2|.|TRBJ2-1
TGTGCCAGCAGCTTTGACTCCTACAATGAGCAGTTCTTC
CASSFDSYNEQFF
>.|TRBV29-1|.|TRBJ2-1
TGCAGCGTTTGGGGCGGGATAGAGCAGTTCTTC
CSVWGGIEQFF
>.|TRBV2|.|TRBJ2-3
TGTGCCAGCAGAGGGACTGCAACAGATACGCAGTATTTT
CASRGTATDTQYF
>.|TRBV4-1|TRBD2|TRBJ2-5
TGCGCCAGCAGCCAAGAGCTAGCGGGGGGTTCCCAAGAGACCCAGTACTTC
CASSQELAGGSQETQYF
>.|TRBV4-2|.|TRBJ2-7
TGTGCCAGCAGCACCATCAGGGGGGGGGCCGATACCTACGAGCAGTACTTC
CASSTIRGGADTYEQYF
>.|TRBV20-1|.|TRBJ2-2
TGCAGTGCTGGACCCCTCGGGGAGCTGTTTTTT
CSAGPLGELFF
>once|TRBV7-7|TRBD2|TRBJ2-5
TGTGCTAGCAGCTTATATGTAGCGGGAGAGACCCAGTACTTC
CASSLYVAGETQYF
>.|TRBV4-1|.|TRBJ2-7
TGCGCCAGCAGCCAAGCGCAGGGGATCTACGAGCAGTACTTC
CASSQAQGIYEQYF
>few|TRBV6-1|.|TRBJ2-5
TGTGCCAGCAGTGCCACCGGGCAGGGAGCGGAGACCCAGTACTTC
CASSATGQGAETQYF
>once|TRBV2|.|TRBJ2-7
TGTGCCAGCGGAGTCGCCTACGAGCAGTACTTC
CASGVAYEQYF
>.|TRBV18|TRBD2|TRBJ2-2
TGTGCCAGCTCACCACCGGGAGGGCCGATCGGGGAGCTGTTTTTT
CASSPPGGPIGELFF
>.|TRBV7-9|.|TRBJ2-1
TGTGCCAGCAGCTTAGTGGTTCGATCCTACAATGAGCAGTTCTTC
CASSLVVRSYNEQFF
>once|TRBV27|.|TRBJ1-2
TGTGCCAGCAGTGACAACAGGCCACGGGGCTACACCTTC
CASSDNRPRGYTF
>.|TRBV7-3|TRBD2|TRBJ2-1
TGTGCCAGCAGCTTAACTTCGGGAGGAAGAAATGAGCAGTTCTTC
CASSLTSGGRNEQFF